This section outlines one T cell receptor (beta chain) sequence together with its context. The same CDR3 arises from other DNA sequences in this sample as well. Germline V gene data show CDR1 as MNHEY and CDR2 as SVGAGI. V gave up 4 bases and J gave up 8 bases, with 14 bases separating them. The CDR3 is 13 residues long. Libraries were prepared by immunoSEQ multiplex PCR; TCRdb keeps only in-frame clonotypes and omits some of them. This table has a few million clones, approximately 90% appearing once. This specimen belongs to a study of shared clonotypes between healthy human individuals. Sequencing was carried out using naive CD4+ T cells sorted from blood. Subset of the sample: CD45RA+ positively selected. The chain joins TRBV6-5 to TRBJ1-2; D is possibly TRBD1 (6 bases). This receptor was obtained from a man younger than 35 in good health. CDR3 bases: TGTGCCAGCAGTTCAACAGGGTTGCGGGGCTACACCTTC. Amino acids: CASSSTGLRGYTF.